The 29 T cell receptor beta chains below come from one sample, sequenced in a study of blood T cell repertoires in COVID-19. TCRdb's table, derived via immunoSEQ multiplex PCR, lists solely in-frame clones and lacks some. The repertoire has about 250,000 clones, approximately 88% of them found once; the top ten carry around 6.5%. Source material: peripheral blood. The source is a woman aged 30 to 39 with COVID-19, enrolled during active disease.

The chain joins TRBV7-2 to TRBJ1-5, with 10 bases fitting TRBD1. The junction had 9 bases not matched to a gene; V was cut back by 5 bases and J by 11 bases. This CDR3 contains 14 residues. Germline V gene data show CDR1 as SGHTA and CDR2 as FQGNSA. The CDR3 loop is CASSRTGTGASQHF. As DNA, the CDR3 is TGTGCCAGCAGCCGTACAGGGACAGGGGCTTCCCAGCATTTT.

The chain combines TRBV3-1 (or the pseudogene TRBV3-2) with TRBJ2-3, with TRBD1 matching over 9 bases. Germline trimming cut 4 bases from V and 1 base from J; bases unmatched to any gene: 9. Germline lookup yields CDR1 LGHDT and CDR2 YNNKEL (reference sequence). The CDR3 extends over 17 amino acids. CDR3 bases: TGTGCCAGCAGCCTCGCCCTGACAGGGGGGGGCACAGATACGCAGTATTTT. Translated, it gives CASSLALTGGGTDTQYF.

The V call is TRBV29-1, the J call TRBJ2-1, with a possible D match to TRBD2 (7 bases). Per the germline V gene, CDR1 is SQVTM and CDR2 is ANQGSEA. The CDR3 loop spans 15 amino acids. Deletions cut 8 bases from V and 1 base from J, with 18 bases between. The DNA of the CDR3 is TGCAGCCTAGGGGGGGGCGACGGGTCCTACAATGAGCAGTTCTTC. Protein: CSLGGGDGSYNEQFF.

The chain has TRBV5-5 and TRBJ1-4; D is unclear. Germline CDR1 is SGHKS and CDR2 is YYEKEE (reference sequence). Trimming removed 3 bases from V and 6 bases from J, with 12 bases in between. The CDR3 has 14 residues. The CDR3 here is CASSSRAGDEKLFF. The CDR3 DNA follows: TGTGCCAGCAGCTCGAGGGCGGGCGATGAAAAACTGTTTTTT.

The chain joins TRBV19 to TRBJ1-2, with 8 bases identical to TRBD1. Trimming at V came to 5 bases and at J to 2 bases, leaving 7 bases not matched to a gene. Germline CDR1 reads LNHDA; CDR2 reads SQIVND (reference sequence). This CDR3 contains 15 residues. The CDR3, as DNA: TGTGCCAGTAGTCTCCGGGACAGGCAAAACTATGGCTACACCTTC. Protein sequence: CASSLRDRQNYGYTF. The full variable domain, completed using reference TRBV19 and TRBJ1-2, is DGGITQSPKYLFRKEGQNVTLSCEQNLNHDAMYWYRQDPGQGLRLIYYSQIVNDFQKGDIAEGYSVSREKKESFPLTVTSAQKNPTAFYLCASSLRDRQNYGYTFGSGTRLTVV.

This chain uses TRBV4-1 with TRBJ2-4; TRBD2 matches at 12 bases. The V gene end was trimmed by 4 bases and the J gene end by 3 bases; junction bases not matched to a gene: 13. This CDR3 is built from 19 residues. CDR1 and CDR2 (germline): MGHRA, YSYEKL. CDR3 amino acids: CASSRWTGLAGPIKNIQYF. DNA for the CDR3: TGCGCCAGCAGCCGATGGACCGGACTAGCGGGGCCTATCAAAAACATTCAGTACTTC.

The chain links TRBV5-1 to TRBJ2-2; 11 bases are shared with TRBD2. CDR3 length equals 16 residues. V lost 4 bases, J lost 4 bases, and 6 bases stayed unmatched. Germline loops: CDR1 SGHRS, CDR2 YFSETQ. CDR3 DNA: TGCGCCAGCAGCCCGCTAGCGGGAGGAAGCACCGGGGAGCTGTTTTTT. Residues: CASSPLAGGSTGELFF.

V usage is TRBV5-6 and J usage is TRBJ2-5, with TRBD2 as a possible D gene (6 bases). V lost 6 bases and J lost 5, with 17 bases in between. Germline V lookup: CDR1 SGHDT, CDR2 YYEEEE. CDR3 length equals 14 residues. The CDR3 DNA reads TGTGCCAGCACCCCCGGCCCGGGGAGGGAGACCCAGTACTTC. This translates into CASTPGPGRETQYF.

CDR3 in amino acids: CASSPTRSIDSYNEQFF. The CDR3 DNA follows: TGTGCCAGCAGCCCCACTAGATCAATCGACTCCTACAATGAGCAGTTCTTC. The chain carries TRBV7-9 and TRBJ2-1, with D perhaps TRBD2 (5 bases). With 5 bases removed from V and 0 bases from J, the gap between germline ends came to 17 bases. Germline-derived CDR1 and CDR2 are SEHNR and FQNEAQ (reference sequence). This CDR3 has 17 amino acids.

CDR3 residues: CATTKIAGKETQYF. The CDR3 DNA sequence: TGTGCCACAACAAAGATAGCGGGGAAAGAGACCCAGTACTTC. The rearrangement uses TRBV6-5 and TRBJ2-5, with 8 bases identical to TRBD2. Germline CDR1 MNHEY, CDR2 SVGAGI. V was clipped by 10 bases and J by 3 bases; unmatched bases: 10. The length of the CDR3 is 14 residues.

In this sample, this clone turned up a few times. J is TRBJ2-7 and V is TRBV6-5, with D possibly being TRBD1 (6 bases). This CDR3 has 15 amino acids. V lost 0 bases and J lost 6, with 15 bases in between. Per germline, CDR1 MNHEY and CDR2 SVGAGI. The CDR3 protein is CASSYSGTPVSEQYF. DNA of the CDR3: TGTGCCAGCAGTTACTCTGGGACACCGGTATCCGAGCAGTACTTC.

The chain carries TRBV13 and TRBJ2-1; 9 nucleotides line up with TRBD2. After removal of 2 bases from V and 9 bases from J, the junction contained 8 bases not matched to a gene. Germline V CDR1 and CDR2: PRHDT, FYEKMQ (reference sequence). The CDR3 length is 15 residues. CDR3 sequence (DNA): TGTGCCAGCAGCTTATTTGGACTAGCGCCGCTTGAGCAGTTCTTC. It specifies CASSLFGLAPLEQFF. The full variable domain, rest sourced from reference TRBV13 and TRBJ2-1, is AAGVIQSPRHLIKEKRETATLKCYPIPRHDTVYWYQQGPGQDPQFLISFYEKMQSDKGSIPDRFSAQQFSDYHSELNMSSLELGDSALYFCASSLFGLAPLEQFFGPGTRLTVL.

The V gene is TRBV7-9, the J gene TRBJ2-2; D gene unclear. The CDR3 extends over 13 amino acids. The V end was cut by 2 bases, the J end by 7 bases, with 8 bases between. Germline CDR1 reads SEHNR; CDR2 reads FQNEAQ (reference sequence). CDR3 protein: CASSLSQNGELFF. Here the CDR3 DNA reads TGTGCCAGCAGCTTATCGCAGAACGGGGAGCTGTTTTTT. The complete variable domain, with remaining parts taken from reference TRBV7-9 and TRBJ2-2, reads DTGVSQNPRHKITKRGQNVTFRCDPISEHNRLYWYRQTLGQGPEFLTYFQNEAQLEKSRLLSDRFSAERPKGSFSTLEIQRTEQGDSAMYLCASSLSQNGELFFGEGSRLTVL.

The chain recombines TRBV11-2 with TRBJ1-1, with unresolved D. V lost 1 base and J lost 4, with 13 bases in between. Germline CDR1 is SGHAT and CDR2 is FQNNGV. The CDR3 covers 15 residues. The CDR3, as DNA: TGTGCCAGCAGCTTAGCGGGAAGGGAGGGCACTGAAGCTTTCTTT. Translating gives CASSLAGREGTEAFF.

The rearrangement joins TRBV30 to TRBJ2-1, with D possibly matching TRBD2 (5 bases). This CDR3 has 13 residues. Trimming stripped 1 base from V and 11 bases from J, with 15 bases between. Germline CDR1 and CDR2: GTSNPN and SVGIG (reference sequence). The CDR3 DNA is TGTGCCTGGAGTGACCCAAGCCGGGATAAGCAGTTCTTC. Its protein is CAWSDPSRDKQFF.

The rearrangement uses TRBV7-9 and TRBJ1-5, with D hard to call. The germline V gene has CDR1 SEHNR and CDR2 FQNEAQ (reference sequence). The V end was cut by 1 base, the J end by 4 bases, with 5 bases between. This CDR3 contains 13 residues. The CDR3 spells CASSLGRNQPQHF. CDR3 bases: TGTGCCAGCAGCTTAGGGAGAAATCAGCCCCAGCATTTT.

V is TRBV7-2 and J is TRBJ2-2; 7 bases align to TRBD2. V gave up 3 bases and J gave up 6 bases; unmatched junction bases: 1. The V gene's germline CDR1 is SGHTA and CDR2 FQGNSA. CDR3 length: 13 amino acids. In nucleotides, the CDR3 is TGTGCCAGCAGCTTCACTAGCGCCGGGGAGCTGTTTTTT. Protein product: CASSFTSAGELFF.

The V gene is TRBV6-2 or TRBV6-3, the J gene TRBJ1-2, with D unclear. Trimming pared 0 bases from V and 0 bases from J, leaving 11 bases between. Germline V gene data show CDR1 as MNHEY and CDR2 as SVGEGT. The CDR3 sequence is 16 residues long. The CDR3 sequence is CASSYSGSLANYGYTF. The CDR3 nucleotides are TGTGCCAGCAGTTACTCAGGCAGCCTAGCTAACTATGGCTACACCTTC.

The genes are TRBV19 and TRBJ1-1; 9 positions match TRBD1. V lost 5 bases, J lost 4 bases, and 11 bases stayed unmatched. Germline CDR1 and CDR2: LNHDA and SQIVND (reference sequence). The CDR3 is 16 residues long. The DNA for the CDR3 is TGTGCCAGTAGTGCCGGGACAGGGTTCGAGGGCACTGAAGCTTTCTTT. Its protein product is CASSAGTGFEGTEAFF.

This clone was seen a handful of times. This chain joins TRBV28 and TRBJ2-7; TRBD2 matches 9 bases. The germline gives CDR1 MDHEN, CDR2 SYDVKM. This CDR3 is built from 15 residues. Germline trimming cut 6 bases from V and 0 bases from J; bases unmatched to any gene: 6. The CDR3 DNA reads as TGTGCCAGCAGGGCAGCGGGGGGCAGCTCCTACGAGCAGTACTTC. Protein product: CASRAAGGSSYEQYF.

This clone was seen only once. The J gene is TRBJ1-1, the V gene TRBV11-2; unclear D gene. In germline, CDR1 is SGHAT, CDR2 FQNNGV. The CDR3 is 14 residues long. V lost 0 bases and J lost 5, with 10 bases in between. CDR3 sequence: CASSLEEGITEAFF. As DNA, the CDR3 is TGTGCCAGCAGCTTAGAGGAGGGTATAACTGAAGCTTTCTTT.

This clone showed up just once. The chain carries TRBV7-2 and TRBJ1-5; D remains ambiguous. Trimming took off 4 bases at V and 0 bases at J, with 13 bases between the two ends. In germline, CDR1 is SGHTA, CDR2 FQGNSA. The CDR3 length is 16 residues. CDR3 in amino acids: CASSSNRAYSNQPQHF. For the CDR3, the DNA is TGTGCCAGCAGCTCCAACCGAGCCTATAGCAATCAGCCCCAGCATTTT. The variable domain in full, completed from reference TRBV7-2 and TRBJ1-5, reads GAGVSQSPSNKVTEKGKDVELRCDPISGHTALYWYRQSLGQGLEFLIYFQGNSAPDKSGLPSDRFSAERTGGSVSTLTIQRTQQEDSAVYLCASSSNRAYSNQPQHFGDGTRLSIL.

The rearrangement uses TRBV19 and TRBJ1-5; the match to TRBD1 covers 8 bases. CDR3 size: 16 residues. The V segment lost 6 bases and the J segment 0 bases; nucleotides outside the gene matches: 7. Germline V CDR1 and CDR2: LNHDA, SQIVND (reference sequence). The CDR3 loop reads CASRGQAVYSNQPQHF. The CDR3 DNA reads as TGTGCCAGTAGGGGACAGGCCGTTTATAGCAATCAGCCCCAGCATTTT.

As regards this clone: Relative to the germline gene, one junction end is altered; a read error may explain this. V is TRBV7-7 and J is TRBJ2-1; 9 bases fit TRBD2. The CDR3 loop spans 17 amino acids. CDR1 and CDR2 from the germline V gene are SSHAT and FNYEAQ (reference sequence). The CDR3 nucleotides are TGTGCTAGCAACCTACCCCGCAAGGGCGGGAGGGCCGGGGAGCAGTTCTTC. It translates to CASNLPRKGGRAGEQFF.

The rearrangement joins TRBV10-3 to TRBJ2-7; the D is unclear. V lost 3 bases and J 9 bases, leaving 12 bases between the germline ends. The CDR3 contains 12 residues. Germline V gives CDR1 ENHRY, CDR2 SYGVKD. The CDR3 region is CAISDLGLGQYF. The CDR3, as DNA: TGTGCCATCAGTGATCTCGGGTTAGGGCAGTACTTC.

CDR3 in DNA: TGTGCCAGCAGCAATCCCGGGGGGGGTAATGAAAAACTGTTTTTT. Amino acids: CASSNPGGGNEKLFF. The chain has TRBV7-2 and TRBJ1-4; a possible D gene is TRBD1 (5 bases). Between the trimmed V and J ends, which lost 5 bases and 4 bases, there was a span of 14 bases. The CDR3 is 15 residues long. Germline values: CDR1 SGHTA, CDR2 FQGNSA.

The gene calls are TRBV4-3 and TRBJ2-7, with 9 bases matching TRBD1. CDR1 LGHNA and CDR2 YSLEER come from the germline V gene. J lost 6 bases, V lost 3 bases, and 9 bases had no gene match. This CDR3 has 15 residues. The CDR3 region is CASSQLGTGNPEQYF. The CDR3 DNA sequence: TGCGCCAGCAGCCAGCTCGGGACAGGGAACCCCGAGCAGTACTTC.

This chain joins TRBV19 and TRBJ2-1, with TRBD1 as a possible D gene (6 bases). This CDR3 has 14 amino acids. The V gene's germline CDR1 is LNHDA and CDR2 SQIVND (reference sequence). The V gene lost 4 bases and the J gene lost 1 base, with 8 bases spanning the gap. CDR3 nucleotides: TGTGCCAGTAGTACGGACAGTTCCTACAATGAGCAGTTCTTC. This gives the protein CASSTDSSYNEQFF. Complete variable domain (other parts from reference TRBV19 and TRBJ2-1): DGGITQSPKYLFRKEGQNVTLSCEQNLNHDAMYWYRQDPGQGLRLIYYSQIVNDFQKGDIAEGYSVSREKKESFPLTVTSAQKNPTAFYLCASSTDSSYNEQFFGPGTRLTVL.

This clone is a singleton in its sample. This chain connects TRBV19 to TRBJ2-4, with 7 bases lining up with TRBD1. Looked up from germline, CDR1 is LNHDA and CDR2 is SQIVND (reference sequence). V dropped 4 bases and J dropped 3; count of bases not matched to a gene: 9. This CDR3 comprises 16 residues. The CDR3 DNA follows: TGTGCCAGTAGTAGGGACAGCTCTGGGGACAAAAACATTCAGTACTTC. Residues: CASSRDSSGDKNIQYF. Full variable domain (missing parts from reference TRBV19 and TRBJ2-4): DGGITQSPKYLFRKEGQNVTLSCEQNLNHDAMYWYRQDPGQGLRLIYYSQIVNDFQKGDIAEGYSVSREKKESFPLTVTSAQKNPTAFYLCASSRDSSGDKNIQYFGAGTRLSVL.